Listed below are T cell receptor beta chains from one sample, sequenced in a study of low-dose radiotherapy and immunotherapy resistance in tumors. TCRdb re-called the reads with MiXCR, one entry per CDR3 protein. The repertoire holds nearly 60,000 distinct CDR3 sequences, with roughly 23% as singletons. The sequencing here drew on PBMCs, taken after low-dose radiotherapy plus immunotherapy. The receptors derive from a male donor with prostate cancer. The CDR3 runs from the conserved cysteine through the conserved F or W. The order of the fields is D gene, J gene, V gene, clone size, CDR3 protein, CDR3 DNA. The D gene is left open where the match is weak. Expanded clones are given a class, and other clones once, few, many or no size at all.

>-|TRBJ2-3|TRBV21-1|-
CASSKGTSRRTQYF
TGTGCCAGCAGCAAAGGGACTAGTCGACGTACGCAGTATTTT
>-|TRBJ2-1|TRBV14|few
CASSQVGQLGVYNEQFF
TGTGCCAGCAGCCAAGTTGGGCAGTTGGGGGTCTACAATGAGCAGTTCTTC
>TRBD1|TRBJ2-7|TRBV6-2/TRBV6-3|many
CASSGRQGASYEQYF
TGTGCCAGCAGTGGGAGACAGGGGGCCTCCTACGAGCAGTACTTC
>TRBD2|TRBJ2-5|TRBV3-1|many
CASSQYAGGKETQYF
TGTGCCAGCAGCCAATATGCGGGAGGGAAAGAGACCCAGTACTTC
>TRBD2|TRBJ2-1|TRBV4-1|-
CASSQVSSGNEQFF
TGCGCCAGCAGCCAAGTGTCTAGCGGGAATGAGCAGTTCTTC
>-|TRBJ2-5|TRBV30|many
CAWSGDQETQYF
TGTGCCTGGAGTGGGGATCAAGAGACCCAGTACTTC
>-|TRBJ1-3|TRBV9|many
CASSETVLSGNTIYF
TGTGCCAGCAGCGAGACAGTTCTCTCTGGAAACACCATATATTTT
>TRBD2|TRBJ2-3|TRBV5-8|few
CASSRLLAVPGTDTQYF
TGTGCCAGCAGCAGATTACTAGCGGTCCCTGGGACAGATACGCAGTATTTT
>-|TRBJ2-7|TRBV29-1|many
CSVEVGGGPREQYF
TGCAGCGTTGAGGTAGGGGGGGGGCCTCGAGAGCAGTACTTC
>-|TRBJ2-3|TRBV5-1|many
CASSRRRGGADTQYF
TGCGCCAGCAGCAGGCGGAGAGGAGGGGCAGATACGCAGTATTTT
>-|TRBJ1-4|TRBV27|many
CASSFFGSGDEKLFF
TGTGCCAGCAGTTTTTTCGGGTCGGGCGATGAAAAACTGTTTTTT
>TRBD1|TRBJ1-6|TRBV5-1|-
CASSKRTGDNSPLHF
TGCGCCAGCAGCAAGCGGACAGGGGATAATTCACCCCTCCACTTT
>-|TRBJ2-1|TRBV3-1|-
CASSQGPGSYNEQFF
TGTGCCAGCAGCCAAGGGCCCGGCTCCTACAATGAGCAGTTCTTC
>-|TRBJ2-7|TRBV15|many
CAIDEGRESGEQYF
TGTGCCATCGATGAGGGCAGGGAGAGTGGCGAGCAGTACTTC
>-|TRBJ2-3|TRBV20-1|many
CSARSQVRSDTQYF
TGCAGTGCTAGGTCGCAGGTCAGATCCGATACGCAGTATTTT
>TRBD2|TRBJ2-3|TRBV6-6|few
CASSLAASTDTQYF
TGTGCCAGCAGTCTAGCGGCCAGCACAGATACGCAGTATTTT
>-|TRBJ2-1|TRBV5-1|-
CASSLADRAGSYNEQFF
TGCGCCAGCAGCTTGGCCGATCGGGCCGGTTCCTACAATGAGCAGTTCTTC
>-|TRBJ2-7|TRBV4-1|many
CASSQPAGSYEQYF
TGCGCCAGCAGCCAACCTGCAGGCTCCTACGAGCAGTACTTC
>TRBD2|TRBJ2-1|TRBV4-2|-
CASSQETSGGGPAVNEQFF
TGTGCCAGCAGCCAAGAGACTAGCGGGGGGGGGCCGGCCGTCAATGAGCAGTTCTTC
>-|TRBJ2-3|TRBV28|many
CASRLRTAVWGDTQYF
TGTGCCAGCAGGCTCCGGACAGCGGTTTGGGGAGATACGCAGTATTTT
>-|TRBJ2-7|TRBV27|many
CASSFSDSSYEQYF
TGTGCCAGCAGTTTTTCTGACAGCTCCTACGAGCAGTACTTC
>TRBD2|TRBJ2-3|TRBV19|many
CASSIKLAGERRRDTQYF
TGTGCCAGTAGTATTAAACTAGCGGGGGAGAGAAGGCGTGATACGCAGTATTTT
>-|TRBJ2-3|TRBV3-1|-
CASSAREKNTQYF
TGTGCCAGCAGCGCGCGGGAAAAGAATACGCAGTATTTT
>-|TRBJ2-1|TRBV10-1|many
CASSDRASSYNEQFF
TGCGCCAGCAGTGATCGGGCCAGCTCCTACAATGAGCAGTTCTTC
>-|TRBJ1-2|TRBV6-2/TRBV6-3|many
CASSSAGTTNYGYTF
TGTGCCAGCAGTTCCGCGGGAACAACTAACTATGGCTACACCTTC